This T cell receptor beta chain is from a study of circulating and synovial CD4+ cells in juvenile arthritis. To note about this clone: Its antigen is not known.

Whole-study findings and limits: These repertoires were less diverse than bulk blood CD4 repertoires. Circulating pathogenic-like lymphocytes shared a substantially higher fraction of CDR3 sequences with synovium than bulk blood. CPL and bulk CD4 samples differed at least tenfold in T cell genomes.

Profiled with immunoSEQ multiplex PCR; TCRdb holds only in-frame clones, not every one. This sample has 32,000 or so clones; about 95% occur once, and the top ten carry around 0.15%. The sequence was collected from a human donor with juvenile idiopathic arthritis. Specimen: CD4+ T cells from blood.

The CDR3 coding sequence is TGCGCCAGCAGCCAAGGGGGGGGGAGAACCGGGAATCAAGCCTACGAGCAGTACTTC. It translates to CASSQGGGRTGNQAYEQYF. The chain recombines TRBV4-1 with TRBJ2-7, with 7 nucleotides matching TRBD2. Per the germline V gene, CDR1 is MGHRA and CDR2 is YSYEKL. V shed 1 base, J shed 2 bases, and the junction held 17 bases outside the gene matches. The CDR3 contains 19 residues.